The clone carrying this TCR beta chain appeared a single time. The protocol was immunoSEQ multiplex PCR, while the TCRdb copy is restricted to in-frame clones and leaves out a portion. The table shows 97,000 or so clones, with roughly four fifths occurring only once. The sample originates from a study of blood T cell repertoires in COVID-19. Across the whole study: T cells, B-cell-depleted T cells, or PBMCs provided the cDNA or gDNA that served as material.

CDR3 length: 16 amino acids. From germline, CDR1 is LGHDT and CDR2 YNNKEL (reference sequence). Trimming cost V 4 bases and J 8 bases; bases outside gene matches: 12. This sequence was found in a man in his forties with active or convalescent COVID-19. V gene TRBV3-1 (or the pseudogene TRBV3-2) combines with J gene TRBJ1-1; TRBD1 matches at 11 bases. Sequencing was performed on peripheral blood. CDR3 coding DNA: TGTGCCAGCAGCCGCGGACAGGGGGCGAGTTCTGGGGAAGCTTTCTTT. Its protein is CASSRGQGASSGEAFF.